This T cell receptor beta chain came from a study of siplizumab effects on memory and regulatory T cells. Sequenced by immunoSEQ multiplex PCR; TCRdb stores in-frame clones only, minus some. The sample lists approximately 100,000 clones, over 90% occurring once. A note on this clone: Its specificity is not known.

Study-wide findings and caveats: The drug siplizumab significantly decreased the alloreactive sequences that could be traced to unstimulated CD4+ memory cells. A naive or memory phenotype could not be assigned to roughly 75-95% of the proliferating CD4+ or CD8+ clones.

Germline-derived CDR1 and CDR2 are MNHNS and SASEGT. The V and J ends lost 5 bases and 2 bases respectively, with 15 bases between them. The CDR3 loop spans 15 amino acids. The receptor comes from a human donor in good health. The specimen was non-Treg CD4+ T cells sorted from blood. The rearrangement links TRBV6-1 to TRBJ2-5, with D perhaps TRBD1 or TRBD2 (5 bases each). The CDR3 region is CASSRFGAIQETQYF. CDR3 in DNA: TGTGCCAGCAGTCGGTTCGGGGCAATTCAAGAGACCCAGTACTTC.